The 28 T cell receptor beta chains below come from one sample, sequenced in a study of blood T cell repertoires in COVID-19. The data were produced by immunoSEQ multiplex PCR, yet TCRdb's version contains in-frame clones alone and is incomplete. This table has around 150,000 clones, 75% to 90% appearing once. The sequenced material came from peripheral blood. These receptor sequences come from a man between 60 and 70 years old with active or convalescent COVID-19.

J is TRBJ2-1 and V is TRBV11-3, with 11 bases fitting TRBD1. The CDR3 consists of 15 residues. In germline, CDR1 is SGHNT, CDR2 YENEEA. V lost 5 bases, J lost 10 bases, and 10 bases stayed unmatched. The CDR3 DNA reads as TGTGCCAGCAGCCCAGATGGACAGGGGGCAGGGGAGCAGTTCTTC. Protein: CASSPDGQGAGEQFF. Looking up the rest from reference TRBV11-3 and TRBJ2-1 gives the full variable domain: EAGVVQSPRYKIIEKKQPVAFWCNPISGHNTLYWYLQNLGQGPELLIRYENEEAVDDSQLPKDRFSAERLKGVDSTLKIQPAELGDSAVYLCASSPDGQGAGEQFFGPGTRLTVL.

This clone was seen just once. J is TRBJ2-6 and V is TRBV4-3; no clear D. Trimming took 2 bases from V and 1 from J, leaving 15 bases between them. The CDR3 runs to 18 residues. CDR1 is LGHNA and CDR2 is YSLEER in the germline V gene. CDR3 in DNA: TGCGCCAGCAGCCAAAATGACGGTGGGCCGTCTGGGGCCAACGTCCTGACTTTC. Its translation is CASSQNDGGPSGANVLTF.

The chain links TRBV10-3 to TRBJ1-2; 9 nucleotides match TRBD1. There are 19 residues in the CDR3. Germline loops: CDR1 ENHRY, CDR2 SYGVKD. J was trimmed by 4 bases and V by 5 bases; bases with no gene match: 20. CDR3 DNA sequence: TGTGCCATCAGTCCTTCGGCCGGGACAGGGTCTTGGGGGGTCTATGGCTACACCTTC. It codes for CAISPSAGTGSWGVYGYTF.

The V and J genes are TRBV25-1 and TRBJ2-1, with TRBD2 identical over 8 bases. There are 17 residues in the CDR3. In germline, CDR1 is MGHDK, CDR2 SYGVNS. V gave up 2 bases and J gave up 4 bases; unmatched junction bases: 10. The CDR3 DNA follows: TGTGCCAGCAGTGAAACCGGACTAGCCAAGCGATACAATGAGCAGTTCTTC. Translating gives CASSETGLAKRYNEQFF.

This chain joins TRBV19 and TRBJ1-1; TRBD1 matches at 9 bases. CDR1 is LNHDA, CDR2 SQIVND, per germline (reference sequence). This CDR3 region has 16 residues. V shed 3 bases, J shed 3 bases, and the junction held 8 bases outside the gene matches. CDR3: CASSISTGGKDTEAFF. The CDR3 DNA follows: TGTGCCAGTAGTATCTCGACAGGGGGAAAGGACACTGAAGCTTTCTTT.

The V call is TRBV6-5, the J call TRBJ1-5, with D perhaps TRBD1 (6 bases). The germline V gene has CDR1 MNHEY and CDR2 SVGAGI. This CDR3 is built from 16 residues. Between the trimmed V and J ends, which lost 2 bases and 2 bases, there was a span of 13 bases. In DNA form, the CDR3 reads TGTGCCAGCAGTTACGGAGGGGGGGACGGCAATCAGCCCCAGCATTTT. Protein sequence: CASSYGGGDGNQPQHF.

This rearrangement joins TRBV6-5 to TRBJ2-1; 7 bases match TRBD2. Germline loops: CDR1 MNHEY, CDR2 SVGAGI. The ends lost 4 bases at V and 4 bases at J; junction bases unmatched: 4. The CDR3 spans 14 residues. This chain's CDR3 is CASSLPGGYNEQFF. In nucleotides, the CDR3 is TGTGCCAGCAGTTTACCGGGGGGATACAATGAGCAGTTCTTC.

V and J are TRBV2 and TRBJ2-7, with 10 nucleotides matching TRBD2. Losses at the gene ends were 5 bases for V and 3 bases for J; bases not matched to a gene: 28. The length of the CDR3 is 22 residues. In germline, CDR1 is SNHLY, CDR2 FYNNEI. The CDR3 DNA sequence: TGTGCCAGCAGTAAGTGCCTAGCGGGAGAGATTGGGCGGGTGGGAATGAGCTACGAGCAGTACTTC. Translating gives CASSKCLAGEIGRVGMSYEQYF. Together with reference TRBV2 and TRBJ2-7, the CDR3 gives the full variable domain: EPEVTQTPSHQVTQMGQEVILRCVPISNHLYFYWYRQILGQKVEFLVSFYNNEISEKSEIFDDQFSVERPDGSNFTLKIRSTKLEDSAMYFCASSKCLAGEIGRVGMSYEQYFGPGTRLTVT.

This clone was counted a few times. The chain is built from TRBV2 and TRBJ1-6; 7 bases line up with TRBD1. V shed 6 bases and J 9 bases; nucleotides not matched to a gene: 5. Germline loops: CDR1 SNHLY, CDR2 FYNNEI. The length of the CDR3 is 13 residues. The CDR3 region is CASRREGASPLHF. The CDR3 DNA follows: TGTGCCAGCAGGCGCGAGGGGGCTTCACCCCTCCACTTT. The full variable domain, with the rest looked up from reference TRBV2 and TRBJ1-6, is EPEVTQTPSHQVTQMGQEVILRCVPISNHLYFYWYRQILGQKVEFLVSFYNNEISEKSEIFDDQFSVERPDGSNFTLKIRSTKLEDSAMYFCASRREGASPLHFGNGTRLTVT.

This chain links TRBV7-9 with TRBJ2-7, with 11 bases aligning to TRBD1. J was trimmed by 6 bases and V by 7 bases; bases with no gene match: 14. Germline V CDR1 and CDR2: SEHNR, FQNEAQ (reference sequence). CDR3 length: 16 residues. CDR3 DNA: TGTGCCAGCACTTTTGGGACCGGACAGGGGGCCTCCGAGCAGTACTTC. This gives the protein CASTFGTGQGASEQYF.

The rearrangement links TRBV19 to TRBJ1-5; TRBD1 matches 8 bases. V shed 4 bases, J shed 7 bases, and the junction held 12 bases outside the gene matches. Germline CDR1 and CDR2: LNHDA and SQIVND (reference sequence). This CDR3 comprises 16 residues. The CDR3 sequence: CASSRPGTGINQPQHF. The CDR3, as DNA: TGTGCCAGTAGTAGGCCCGGGACAGGTATTAACCAGCCCCAGCATTTT.

The chain combines TRBV9 with TRBJ2-2; D ambiguous. The CDR3 extends over 14 amino acids. Germline V gene data show CDR1 as SGDLS and CDR2 as YYNGEE. Trimming removed 0 bases at V and 3 bases at J, with 6 bases between. The CDR3 DNA reads TGTGCCAGCAGCGTAGGTCGGGACACCGGGGAGCTGTTTTTT. Translated: CASSVGRDTGELFF.

The chain combines TRBV28 with TRBJ2-2; D perhaps matches TRBD1 (6 bases). The V and J ends lost 1 base and 7 bases respectively, with 13 bases between them. From germline, CDR1 is MDHEN and CDR2 SYDVKM. The CDR3 sequence is 15 residues long. CDR3 loop: CASSLFWTENGELFF. The CDR3 nucleotides are TGTGCCAGCAGTTTATTTTGGACAGAGAACGGGGAGCTGTTTTTT.

This rearrangement joins TRBV19 to TRBJ1-4; 9 bases are shared with TRBD1. The germline CDR1 and CDR2 sequences are LNHDA and SQIVND (reference sequence). The CDR3 totals 14 residues. V was pared by 3 bases and J by 6 bases, with 2 bases of the junction left unmatched. The CDR3 reads CASSITGGYEKLFF. The CDR3 coding sequence is TGTGCCAGTAGTATCACAGGGGGCTATGAAAAACTGTTTTTT.

The V gene is TRBV27, the J gene TRBJ2-3; 10 bases line up with TRBD2. Germline-derived CDR1 and CDR2 are MNHEY and SMNVEV (reference sequence). V lost 0 bases to trimming and J lost 5 bases; unmatched junction nucleotides: 11. CDR3 length: 18 amino acids. The CDR3 DNA sequence: TGTGCCAGCAGTTTATCTCTCCTAGCGGGAGTCATTGGAGATACGCAGTATTTT. This encodes CASSLSLLAGVIGDTQYF.

The CDR3 nucleotides are TGCAGCGGAAGACTAGCGGGGGTTCAAGAGACCCAGTACTTC. It yields the protein CSGRLAGVQETQYF. This chain links TRBV29-1 with TRBJ2-5, with TRBD2 identical over 12 bases. The CDR3 extends over 14 amino acids. After removal of 7 bases from V and 2 bases from J, the junction contained 5 bases not matched to a gene. Germline V gene lookup returns CDR1 SQVTM and CDR2 ANQGSEA.

The chain joins TRBV5-1 to TRBJ2-1; D call uncertain. Trimming took off 5 bases at V and 2 bases at J, with 8 bases between the two ends. The CDR3 runs to 13 residues. Germline V gene sequence: CDR1 SGHRS, CDR2 YFSETQ. The CDR3 coding sequence is TGCGCCAGCAGGGCCCAGACCTACAATGAGCAGTTCTTC. Translation: CASRAQTYNEQFF.

This chain links TRBV5-4 with TRBJ2-2; D gene uncertain. Germline loops: CDR1 SGHNT, CDR2 YYREEE (reference sequence). The CDR3 totals 15 residues. With 0 bases removed from V and 0 bases from J, the gap between germline ends came to 6 bases. The CDR3 protein is CASSLALANTGELFF. The CDR3 DNA sequence: TGTGCCAGCAGCTTGGCGCTAGCGAACACCGGGGAGCTGTTTTTT.

The V call is TRBV6-2 or TRBV6-3, the J call TRBJ2-7; 9 nucleotides match TRBD2. The CDR3 totals 16 residues. Trimming removed 0 bases from V and 2 bases from J; junction bases left unmatched: 5. Germline V gene data show CDR1 as MNHEY and CDR2 as SVGEGT. This CDR3 reads CASSYSGASGAYEQYF. The CDR3 DNA follows: TGTGCCAGCAGTTACTCTGGGGCTAGCGGGGCCTACGAGCAGTACTTC.

The V call is TRBV6-9, the J call TRBJ1-4, with 7 bases that match TRBD1. V lost 6 bases to trimming and J lost 3 bases; unmatched junction nucleotides: 10. The CDR3 consists of 16 residues. Germline assignment: CDR1 MNHGY and CDR2 SVAAGI. CDR3 coding DNA: TGTGCCAGCAGCCAGGGGGGTCTGAGGGCTAATGAAAAACTGTTTTTT. Residues: CASSQGGLRANEKLFF.

The chain recombines TRBV5-1 with TRBJ2-2, with 10 positions matching TRBD2. Trimming at V came to 0 bases and at J to 3 bases, leaving 5 bases not matched to a gene. The CDR3 is made up of 17 amino acids. Germline V CDR1 and CDR2: SGHRS, YFSETQ. The CDR3 spells CASSLGPSGRDTGELFF. CDR3 bases: TGCGCCAGCAGCTTGGGGCCTAGCGGGAGAGACACCGGGGAGCTGTTTTTT.

J is TRBJ2-2 and V is TRBV7-2; 9 bases fit TRBD1. After removal of 8 bases from V and 6 bases from J, the junction contained 7 bases not matched to a gene. There are 14 residues in the CDR3. The germline V gene encodes CDR1 SGHTA and CDR2 FQGNSA. CDR3 sequence (DNA): TGTGCCAGCGGGACAGGGAATAGTGCCGGGGAGCTGTTTTTT. Residues: CASGTGNSAGELFF.

The rearrangement uses TRBV9 and TRBJ2-1, with D perhaps TRBD1 (5 bases). CDR1 is SGDLS and CDR2 is YYNGEE in the germline V gene. The CDR3 is made up of 14 amino acids. V lost 3 bases to trimming and J lost 1 base, with 8 bases between them. The CDR3 DNA reads TGTGCCAGCAGCGAAGGGGTTTCCTACAATGAGCAGTTCTTC. It specifies CASSEGVSYNEQFF. Based on the CDR3 plus reference TRBV9 and TRBJ2-1, the full variable domain is DSGVTQTPKHLITATGQRVTLRCSPRSGDLSVYWYQQSLDQGLQFLIQYYNGEERAKGNILERFSAQQFPDLHSELNLSSLELGDSALYFCASSEGVSYNEQFFGPGTRLTVL.

V usage is TRBV6-1 and J usage is TRBJ1-5; tentatively, D is TRBD1 (5 bases). The CDR3 is 14 residues long. Germline assignment: CDR1 MNHNS and CDR2 SASEGT. V gave up 2 bases and J gave up 8 bases, with 13 bases separating them. CDR3 residues: CASSESRGREPQHF. CDR3 bases: TGTGCCAGCAGTGAATCCCGGGGGAGGGAGCCCCAGCATTTT.

The chain recombines TRBV5-5 with TRBJ1-1; D gene uncertain. From germline, CDR1 is SGHKS and CDR2 YYEKEE (reference sequence). Trimming cost V 3 bases and J 0 bases, with 12 bases left between them. There are 15 residues in the CDR3. The CDR3: CASSYPGIMNTEAFF. Here the CDR3 DNA reads TGTGCCAGCAGCTACCCCGGGATTATGAACACTGAAGCTTTCTTT. The variable domain in full, completed from reference TRBV5-5 and TRBJ1-1, reads DAGVTQSPTHLIKTRGQQVTLRCSPISGHKSVSWYQQVLGQGPQFIFQYYEKEERGRGNFPDRFSARQFPNYSSELNVNALLLGDSALYLCASSYPGIMNTEAFFGQGTRLTVV.

The CDR3 spells CASSGRDRVPHPCSPLHF. Here the CDR3 DNA reads TGTGCCAGCAGTGGCCGGGACAGGGTCCCCCACCCGTGTTCACCCCTCCACTTT. The chain uses TRBV6-4 and TRBJ1-6, with 9 bases matching TRBD1. Germline values: CDR1 MRHNA, CDR2 SNTAGT. The J segment lost 9 bases and the V segment lost 4 bases, leaving 16 bases of the junction unmatched. CDR3 length: 18 residues.

The chain carries TRBV19 and TRBJ1-2, with a tentative D call TRBD1 (6 bases). Germline CDR1 reads LNHDA; CDR2 reads SQIVND (reference sequence). This CDR3 spans 14 amino acids. V was trimmed by 8 bases and J by 0 bases, leaving 13 bases between them. In nucleotides, the CDR3 is TGTGCCAGTTCAGACAGGTCTTCTAACTATGGCTACACCTTC. Translating gives CASSDRSSNYGYTF.

The rearrangement links TRBV20-1 to TRBJ2-3; 12 bases agree with TRBD2. The CDR3 is 15 amino acids. The V gene end was trimmed by 3 bases and the J gene end by 3 bases; junction bases not matched to a gene: 4. Germline loops: CDR1 DFQATT, CDR2 SNEGSKA (reference sequence). In nucleotides, the CDR3 is TGCAGTGCTAGTCCCGGGACTAGCGGGACAGATACGCAGTATTTT. It encodes CSASPGTSGTDTQYF.